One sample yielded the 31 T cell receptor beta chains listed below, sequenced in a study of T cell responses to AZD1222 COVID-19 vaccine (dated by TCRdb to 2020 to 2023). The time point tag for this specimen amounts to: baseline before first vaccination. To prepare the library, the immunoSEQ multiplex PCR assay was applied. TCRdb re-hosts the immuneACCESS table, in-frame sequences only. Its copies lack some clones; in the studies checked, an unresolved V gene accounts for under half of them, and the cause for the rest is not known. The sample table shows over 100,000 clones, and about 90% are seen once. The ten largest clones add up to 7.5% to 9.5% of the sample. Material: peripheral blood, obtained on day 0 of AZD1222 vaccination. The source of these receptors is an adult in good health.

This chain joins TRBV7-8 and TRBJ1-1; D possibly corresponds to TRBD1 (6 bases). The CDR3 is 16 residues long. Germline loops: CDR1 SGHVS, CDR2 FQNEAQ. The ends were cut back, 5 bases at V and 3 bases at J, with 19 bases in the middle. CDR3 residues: CASSRIGRRGDTEAFF. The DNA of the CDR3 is TGTGCCAGCAGCCGGATCGGCCGGAGGGGGGACACTGAAGCTTTCTTT.

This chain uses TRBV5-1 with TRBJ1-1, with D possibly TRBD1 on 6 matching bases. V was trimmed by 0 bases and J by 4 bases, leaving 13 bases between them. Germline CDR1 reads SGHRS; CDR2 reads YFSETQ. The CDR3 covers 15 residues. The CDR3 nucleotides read TGCGCCAGCAGCTTGGTGGGGGGGCGAGGCACTGAAGCTTTCTTT. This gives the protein CASSLVGGRGTEAFF.

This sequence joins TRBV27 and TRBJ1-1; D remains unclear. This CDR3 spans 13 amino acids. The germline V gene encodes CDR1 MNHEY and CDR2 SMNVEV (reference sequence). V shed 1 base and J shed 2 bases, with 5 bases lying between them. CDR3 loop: CASSLWPNTEAFF. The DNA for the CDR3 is TGTGCCAGCAGTTTATGGCCAAACACTGAAGCTTTCTTT.

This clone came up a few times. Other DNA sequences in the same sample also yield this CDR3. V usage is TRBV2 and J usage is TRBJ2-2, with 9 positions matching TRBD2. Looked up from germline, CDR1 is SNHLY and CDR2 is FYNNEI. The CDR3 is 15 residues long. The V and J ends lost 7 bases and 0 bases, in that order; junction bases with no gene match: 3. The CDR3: CASTGLAPNTGELFF. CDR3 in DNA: TGTGCCAGCACCGGACTAGCGCCGAACACCGGGGAGCTGTTTTTT.

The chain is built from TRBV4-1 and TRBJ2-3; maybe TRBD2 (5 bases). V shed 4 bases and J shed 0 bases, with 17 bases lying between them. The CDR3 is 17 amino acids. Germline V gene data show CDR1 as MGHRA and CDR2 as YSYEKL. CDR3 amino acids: CASSPQNRGSSTDTQYF. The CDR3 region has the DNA TGCGCCAGCAGCCCCCAAAACCGGGGTTCTAGCACAGATACGCAGTATTTT.

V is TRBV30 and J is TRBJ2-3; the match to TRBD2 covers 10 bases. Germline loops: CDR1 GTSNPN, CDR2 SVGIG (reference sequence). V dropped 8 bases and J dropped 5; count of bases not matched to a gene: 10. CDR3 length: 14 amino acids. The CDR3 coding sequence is TGTGCCACAACGGCTAGCGGGGGTCAAGATACGCAGTATTTT. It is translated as CATTASGGQDTQYF.

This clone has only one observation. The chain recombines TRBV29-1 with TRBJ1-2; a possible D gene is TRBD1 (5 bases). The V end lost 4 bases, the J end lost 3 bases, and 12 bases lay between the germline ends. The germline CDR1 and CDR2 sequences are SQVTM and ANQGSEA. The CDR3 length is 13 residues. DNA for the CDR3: TGCAGCGTTGGGGTGGGACCTGACTATGGCTACACCTTC. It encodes CSVGVGPDYGYTF.

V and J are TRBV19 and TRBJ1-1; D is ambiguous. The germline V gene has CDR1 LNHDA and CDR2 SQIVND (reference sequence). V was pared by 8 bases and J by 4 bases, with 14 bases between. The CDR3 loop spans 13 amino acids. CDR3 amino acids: CASFREGRTEAFF. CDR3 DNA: TGTGCCAGTTTTAGGGAGGGCCGCACTGAAGCTTTCTTT.

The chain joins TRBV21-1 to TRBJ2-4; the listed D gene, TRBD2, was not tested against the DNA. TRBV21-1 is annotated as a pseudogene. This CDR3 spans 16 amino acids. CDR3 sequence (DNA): TGTGCCAGCAGCAAAGCGCGGGGTGGGAGGAAGAACATTCAGTACTTC. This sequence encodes CASSKARGGRKNIQYF.

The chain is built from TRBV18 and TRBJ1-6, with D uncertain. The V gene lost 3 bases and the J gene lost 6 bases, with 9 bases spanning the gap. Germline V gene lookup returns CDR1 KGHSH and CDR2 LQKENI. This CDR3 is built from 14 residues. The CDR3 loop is CASSPEISNSPLHF. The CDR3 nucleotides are TGTGCCAGCTCACCCGAGATCAGTAATTCACCCCTCCACTTT. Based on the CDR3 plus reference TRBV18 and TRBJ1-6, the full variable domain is NAGVMQNPRHLVRRRGQEARLRCSPMKGHSHVYWYRQLPEEGLKFMVYLQKENIIDESGMPKERFSAEFPKEGPSILRIQQVVRGDSAAYFCASSPEISNSPLHFGNGTRLTVT.

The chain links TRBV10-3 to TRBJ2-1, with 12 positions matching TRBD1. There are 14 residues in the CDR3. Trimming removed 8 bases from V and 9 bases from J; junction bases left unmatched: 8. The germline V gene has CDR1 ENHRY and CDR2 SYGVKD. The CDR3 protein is CAIRGQGANFEQFF. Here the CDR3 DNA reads TGTGCCATCCGGGGACAGGGGGCTAATTTTGAGCAGTTCTTC.

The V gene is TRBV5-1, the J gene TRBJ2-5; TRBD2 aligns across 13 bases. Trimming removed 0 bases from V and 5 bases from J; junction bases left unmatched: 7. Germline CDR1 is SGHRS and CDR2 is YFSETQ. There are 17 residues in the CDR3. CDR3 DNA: TGCGCCAGCAGCTTGGCGGGGACTAGCGGGGTTCGCGAGACCCAGTACTTC. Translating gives CASSLAGTSGVRETQYF.

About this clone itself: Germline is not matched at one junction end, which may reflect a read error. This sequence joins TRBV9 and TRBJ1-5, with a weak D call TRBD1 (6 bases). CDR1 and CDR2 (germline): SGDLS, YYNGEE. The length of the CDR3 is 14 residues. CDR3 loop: CASSVGGGNQPQHF. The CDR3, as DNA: TGTGCCAGCAGCGTAGGGGGGGGCAACCAGCCCCAGCATTTT.

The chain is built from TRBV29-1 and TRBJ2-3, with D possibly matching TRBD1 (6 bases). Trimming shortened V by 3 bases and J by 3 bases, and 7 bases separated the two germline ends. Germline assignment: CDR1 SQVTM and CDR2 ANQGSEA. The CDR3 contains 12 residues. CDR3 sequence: CSVEDSTDTQYF. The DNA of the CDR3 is TGCAGCGTTGAGGACAGTACAGATACGCAGTATTTT.

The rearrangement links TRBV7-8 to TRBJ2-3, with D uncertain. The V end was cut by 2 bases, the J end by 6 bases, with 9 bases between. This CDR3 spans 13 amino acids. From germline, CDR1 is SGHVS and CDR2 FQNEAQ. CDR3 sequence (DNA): TGTGCCAGCAGCTTATCGAGGTCGGATACGCAGTATTTT. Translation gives CASSLSRSDTQYF.

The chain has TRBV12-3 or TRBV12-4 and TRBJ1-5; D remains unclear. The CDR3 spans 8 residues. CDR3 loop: CRNQPQHF. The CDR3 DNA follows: TGTAGAAATCAGCCCCAGCATTTT.

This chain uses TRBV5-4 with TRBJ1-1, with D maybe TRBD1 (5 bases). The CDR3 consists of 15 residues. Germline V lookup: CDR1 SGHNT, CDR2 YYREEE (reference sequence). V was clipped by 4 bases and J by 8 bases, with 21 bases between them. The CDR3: CASSAWGGAIGEAFF. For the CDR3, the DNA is TGTGCCAGCAGCGCCTGGGGAGGGGCCATCGGGGAAGCTTTCTTT.

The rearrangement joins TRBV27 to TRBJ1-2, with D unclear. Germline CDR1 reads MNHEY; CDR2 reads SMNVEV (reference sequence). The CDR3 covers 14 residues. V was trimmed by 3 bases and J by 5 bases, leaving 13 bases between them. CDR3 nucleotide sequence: TGTGCCAGCAGTTTCGGCGGCAGGCCTTATGGCTACACCTTC. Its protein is CASSFGGRPYGYTF.

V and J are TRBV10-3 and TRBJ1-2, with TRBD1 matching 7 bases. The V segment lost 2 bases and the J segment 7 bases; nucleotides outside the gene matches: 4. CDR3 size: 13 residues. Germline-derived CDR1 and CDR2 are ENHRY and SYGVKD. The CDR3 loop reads CAISEIGTVGYTF. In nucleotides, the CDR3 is TGTGCCATCAGTGAGATCGGGACAGTTGGCTACACCTTC.

The CDR3: CASSSDLAGANEQYF. The CDR3 nucleotides are TGCGCCAGCAGCTCCGACCTAGCGGGGGCCAACGAGCAGTACTTC. This rearrangement joins TRBV5-1 to TRBJ2-7, with 10 bases matching TRBD2. Germline V gene sequence: CDR1 SGHRS, CDR2 YFSETQ. CDR3 length equals 15 residues. The V segment lost 3 bases and the J segment 5 bases; nucleotides outside the gene matches: 8.

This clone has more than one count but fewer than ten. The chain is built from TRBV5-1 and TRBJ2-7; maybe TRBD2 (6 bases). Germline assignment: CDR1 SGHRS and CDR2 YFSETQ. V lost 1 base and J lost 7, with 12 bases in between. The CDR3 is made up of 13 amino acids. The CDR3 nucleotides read TGCGCCAGCAGCTTGTCTCTGGAGGGGGAGCAGTACTTC. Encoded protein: CASSLSLEGEQYF.

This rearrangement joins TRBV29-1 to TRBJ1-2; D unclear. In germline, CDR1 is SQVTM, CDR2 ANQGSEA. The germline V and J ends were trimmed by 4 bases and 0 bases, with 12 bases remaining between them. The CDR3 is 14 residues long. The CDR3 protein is CSVVIDTTNYGYTF. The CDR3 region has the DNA TGCAGCGTTGTTATCGACACTACTAACTATGGCTACACCTTC. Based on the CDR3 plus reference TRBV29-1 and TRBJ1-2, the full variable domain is SAVISQKPSRDICQRGTSLTIQCQVDSQVTMMFWYRQQPGQSLTLIATANQGSEATYESGFVIDKFPISRPNLTFSTLTVSNMSPEDSSIYLCSVVIDTTNYGYTFGSGTRLTVV.

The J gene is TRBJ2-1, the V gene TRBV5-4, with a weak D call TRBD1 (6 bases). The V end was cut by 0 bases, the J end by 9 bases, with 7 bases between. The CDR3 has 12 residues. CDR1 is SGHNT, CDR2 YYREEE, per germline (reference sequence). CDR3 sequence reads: CASSLARGEQFF. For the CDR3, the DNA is TGTGCCAGCAGCTTGGCCAGGGGTGAGCAGTTCTTC.

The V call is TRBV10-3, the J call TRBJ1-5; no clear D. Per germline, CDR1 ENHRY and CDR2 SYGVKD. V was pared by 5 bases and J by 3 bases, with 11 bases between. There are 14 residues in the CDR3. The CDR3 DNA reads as TGTGCCATCAGTCCAGAGGGTTCCAATCAGCCCCAGCATTTT. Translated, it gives CAISPEGSNQPQHF.

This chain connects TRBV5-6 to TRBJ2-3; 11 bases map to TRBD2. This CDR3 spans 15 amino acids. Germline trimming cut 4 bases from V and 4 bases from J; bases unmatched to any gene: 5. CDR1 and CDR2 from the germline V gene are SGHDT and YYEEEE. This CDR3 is CASSPIAGGADTQYF. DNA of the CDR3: TGTGCCAGCAGCCCAATAGCGGGGGGGGCAGATACGCAGTATTTT.

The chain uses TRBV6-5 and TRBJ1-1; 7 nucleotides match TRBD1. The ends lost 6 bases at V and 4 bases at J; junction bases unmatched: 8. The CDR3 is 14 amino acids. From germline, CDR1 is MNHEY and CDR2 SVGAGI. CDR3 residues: CASRLQGSGTEAFF. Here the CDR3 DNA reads TGTGCCAGCAGACTACAGGGGTCGGGCACTGAAGCTTTCTTT.

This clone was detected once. The CDR3 DNA is TGTGCCTGGAGGTCTGAACAGCCTAATGAAAAACTGTTTTTT. This translates into CAWRSEQPNEKLFF. The chain employs TRBV30 and TRBJ1-4; D remains ambiguous. The CDR3 is 14 amino acids. CDR1 is GTSNPN, CDR2 SVGIG, per germline (reference sequence). Trimming pared 3 bases from V and 3 bases from J, leaving 11 bases between.

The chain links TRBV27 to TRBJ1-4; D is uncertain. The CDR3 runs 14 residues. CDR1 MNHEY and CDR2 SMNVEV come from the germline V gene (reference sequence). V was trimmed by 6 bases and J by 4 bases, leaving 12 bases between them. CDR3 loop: CASRPGNDNEKLFF. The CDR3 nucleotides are TGTGCCAGCAGGCCTGGGAATGATAATGAAAAACTGTTTTTT. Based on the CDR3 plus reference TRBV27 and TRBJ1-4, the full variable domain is EAQVTQNPRYLITVTGKKLTVTCSQNMNHEYMSWYRQDPGLGLRQIYYSMNVEVTDKGDVPEGYKVSRKEKRNFPLILESPSPNQTSLYFCASRPGNDNEKLFFGSGTQLSVL.

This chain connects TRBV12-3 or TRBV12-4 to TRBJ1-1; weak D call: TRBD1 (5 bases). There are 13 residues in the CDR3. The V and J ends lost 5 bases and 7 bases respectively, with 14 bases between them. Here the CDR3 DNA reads TGTGCCAGCAGTCCCAATCAGGGAGTTGAAGCTTTCTTT. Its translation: CASSPNQGVEAFF.

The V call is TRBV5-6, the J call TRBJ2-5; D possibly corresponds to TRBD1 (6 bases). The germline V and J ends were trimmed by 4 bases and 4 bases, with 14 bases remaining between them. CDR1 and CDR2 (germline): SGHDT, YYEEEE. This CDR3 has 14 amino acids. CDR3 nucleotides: TGTGCCAGCAGCCCGTGGGACATTGGAGAGACCCAGTACTTC. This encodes CASSPWDIGETQYF.

CDR3 bases: TGTGCCAGCAGTAACAGACAGGGTGGCTACACCTTC. The encoded protein is CASSNRQGGYTF. The V and J genes are TRBV28 and TRBJ1-2; 7 bases match TRBD1. The CDR3 has 12 residues. V dropped 5 bases and J dropped 7; count of bases not matched to a gene: 4. Germline V gives CDR1 MDHEN, CDR2 SYDVKM.